This T cell receptor beta chain was sequenced during a study of blood T cell repertoires in COVID-19. Turning to the study itself: The United States, Italy and Spain provided the acute and convalescent COVID-19 samples. The cDNA or gDNA used as material had been derived from T cells, B-cell-depleted T cells, or PBMCs.

Patients of the Seattle cohort, enrolled during active infection, were followed longitudinally. As handled by the study authors: Amplification of reference gene primers provided the estimated nucleated cell counts. Clones were sequenced by immunoSEQ multiplex PCR, and TCRdb holds only the in-frame ones, with some missing. That table supplies the V and J calls and clone size; D and trimming were determined from the DNA. The data show roughly 250,000 clones, nearly 95% seen once. Sequenced sample: peripheral blood. The clonotype was recovered from a young man with COVID-19, enrolled during active disease.

In nucleotides, the CDR3 is TGCGCCAGCGGCCCTCGGGACGGGGAGCTGTTTTTT. It translates to CASGPRDGELFF. This sequence joins TRBV5-1 and TRBJ2-2; possibly TRBD2 for D (5 bases). The V end lost 7 bases, the J end lost 7 bases, and 11 bases lay between the germline ends. The germline V gene has CDR1 SGHRS and CDR2 YFSETQ. The CDR3 is 12 residues long.